This T cell receptor beta chain was identified in a study of blood T cell repertoires in COVID-19. Whole-study context: The origin of the acute and convalescent COVID-19 samples was the United States, Italy and Spain.

Assay: immunoSEQ multiplex PCR; the TCRdb copy retains only in-frame clones and omits some. The sample shows 150,000 to 200,000 clones, 70% to 85% of them seen only once. This clonotype was obtained from a woman aged 40 to 49 with COVID-19, enrolled during active disease. Material: peripheral blood.

The CDR3 spells CASSIAGGGPGDTQYF. CDR3 nucleotide sequence: TGTGCCAGTAGTATAGCCGGGGGGGGGCCTGGAGATACGCAGTATTTT. The genes are TRBV19 and TRBJ2-3; 8 bases line up with TRBD2. Germline V gene data show CDR1 as LNHDA and CDR2 as SQIVND (reference sequence). The CDR3 consists of 16 residues. V was clipped by 1 base and J by 5 bases; unmatched bases: 8.